What follows are 22 T cell receptor beta chains derived from one specimen sequenced in a study of Graves' ophthalmopathy and Graves' hyperthyroidism. RNA transcripts provided the template for amplifying TCR beta CDR3 regions. HTBI-primed RT-PCR formed the first round, and a multiplex PCR formed the second. Each CDR3 protein is one row after TCRdb ran MiXCR on the multiplex PCR reads. The sample yields more than 1,000,000 distinct CDR3 sequences, approximately 35% seen once. The sequencing input was peripheral blood or thyroid tissue (not recorded which). The receptors originated from an adult man with Graves' hyperthyroidism.

This clonotype was counted between two and nine times. The chain has TRBV29-1 and TRBJ2-2, with 8 bases identical to TRBD1. The germline V gene encodes CDR1 SQVTM and CDR2 ANQGSEA. The V segment lost 2 bases and the J segment 5 bases; nucleotides outside the gene matches: 13. The CDR3 sequence is 17 residues long. Here the CDR3 reads CSVEKRRTGLWTGELFF. CDR3 DNA: TGCAGCGTTGAAAAACGACGGACAGGGCTGTGGACCGGGGAGCTGTTTTTT.

This clonotype was recorded many times. V gene TRBV7-2 combines with J gene TRBJ2-2; D might be TRBD1 (6 bases). The V end lost 2 bases, the J end lost 1 base, and 14 bases lay between the germline ends. Germline-derived CDR1 and CDR2 are SGHTA and FQGNSA. The CDR3 extends over 17 amino acids. CDR3 sequence reads: CASSLNPGTQNTGELFF. The CDR3 coding sequence is TGTGCCAGCAGCTTAAACCCCGGGACACAGAACACCGGGGAGCTGTTTTTT. Together with reference TRBV7-2 and TRBJ2-2, the CDR3 gives the full variable domain: GAGVSQSPSNKVTEKGKDVELRCDPISGHTALYWYRQSLGQGLEFLIYFQGNSAPDKSGLPSDRFSAERTGGSVSTLTIQRTQQEDSAVYLCASSLNPGTQNTGELFFGEGSRLTVL.

This clonotype was seen at least ten times. This rearrangement joins TRBV2 to TRBJ1-1, with D unclear. CDR1 SNHLY and CDR2 FYNNEI come from the germline V gene. This CDR3 spans 15 amino acids. The CDR3 loop reads CATALETFMNTEAFF. The CDR3 nucleotides read TGTGCAACAGCCCTAGAGACCTTCATGAACACTGAAGCTTTCTTT.

The chain uses TRBV6-2 or TRBV6-3 and TRBJ2-7, with 13 nucleotides matching TRBD2. Germline-derived CDR1 and CDR2 are MNHEY and SVGEGT. The CDR3 covers 16 residues. V lost 2 bases to trimming and J lost 2 bases; unmatched junction nucleotides: 3. The DNA of the CDR3 is TGTGCCAGCAGTTACCGGACTAGCGGGGGACCCTACGAGCAGTACTTC. It encodes CASSYRTSGGPYEQYF.

There are many counts of this clonotype. The chain employs TRBV25-1 and TRBJ2-5, with a tentative D call TRBD1 (6 bases). CDR3 length: 14 residues. V was shortened by 6 bases and J by 5 bases, with 16 bases between the two germline ends. The V gene's germline CDR1 is MGHDK and CDR2 SYGVNS. CDR3 DNA sequence: TGTGCCAGCAGCCGGGACAATGTCCTGGAGACCCAGTACTTC. Amino acids: CASSRDNVLETQYF.

This clonotype was picked up many times. This chain joins TRBV2 and TRBJ2-2; 12 bases map to TRBD1. This CDR3 has 15 residues. J lost 6 bases, V lost 8 bases, and 7 bases had no gene match. Germline loops: CDR1 SNHLY, CDR2 FYNNEI. CDR3 nucleotides: TGTGCCAGCGGGACCGGGACAGGGGGCGCCGGGGAGCTGTTTTTT. This sequence encodes CASGTGTGGAGELFF.

The chain links TRBV20-1 to TRBJ2-7; 10 bases are a match to TRBD1. The ends lost 4 bases at V and 3 bases at J; junction bases unmatched: 6. The CDR3 spans 14 residues. Germline V gene sequence: CDR1 DFQATT, CDR2 SNEGSKA (reference sequence). DNA of the CDR3: TGCAGTGCTACACAGGGGACAGGGGACTACGAGCAGTACTTC. It yields the protein CSATQGTGDYEQYF.

This clonotype was counted only a few times. The final CDR3 position lacks the conserved phenylalanine or tryptophan, pointing to a likely read error. The DNA is omitted, as the CDR3 cannot be located on it reliably, and the CDR3 follows TCRdb's listing. J is TRBJ2-7 and V is TRBV29-1; TRBD2, the table's D call, lacks a check against the DNA. The CDR3 extends over 8 residues, inclusive of both ends. Germline V gives CDR1 SQVTM, CDR2 ANQGSEA. The CDR3 sequence: CSVGRGTS.

Many counts were recorded for this clonotype. The rearrangement joins TRBV11-2 to TRBJ1-1, with TRBD1 as a possible D gene (5 bases). Germline CDR1 SGHAT, CDR2 FQNNGV. CDR3 length: 15 residues. V was cut by 2 bases and J by 4 bases, with 14 bases left in between. The CDR3 loop reads CASSLIDSPRTEAFF. CDR3 in DNA: TGTGCCAGCAGCTTAATTGACAGCCCCCGCACTGAAGCTTTCTTT.

In the case of this clonotype: Possible read error: a much larger clone is one base away. This CDR3 reads CASSLASESYEQYF. The CDR3 DNA follows: TGTGCCAGCAGCTTAGCATCAGAATCCTACGAGCAGTACTTC. J is TRBJ2-7 and V is TRBV25-1; D unclear. The length of the CDR3 is 14 residues. The V gene lost 6 bases and the J gene lost 1 base, with 13 bases spanning the gap. The germline CDR1 and CDR2 sequences are MGHDK and SYGVNS.

Turning to this clonotype: Just one base apart from a much larger clone, this may be a read error. This CDR3 fails to terminate in the conserved phenylalanine or tryptophan, so it likely reflects a read error. This sequence joins TRBV5-1 and TRBJ2-7; D assignment may be TRBD1 or TRBD2 (6 bases each). Germline CDR1 reads SGHRS; CDR2 reads YFSETQ. CDR3 size: 16 residues. Trimming took 0 bases from V and 3 from J, leaving 16 bases between them. CDR3 in DNA: TGCGCCAGCAGCTTGGCCTCGGGGGCCCAATACTACGAGCAGTACTCC. Translated: CASSLASGAQYYEQYS.

At least ten counts were recorded for this clonotype. The chain joins TRBV14 to TRBJ1-5, with a tentative D call TRBD1 (5 bases). Germline V lookup: CDR1 SGHDN, CDR2 FVKESK. The CDR3 length is 14 residues. Trimming cost V 0 bases and J 5 bases, with 8 bases left between them. The CDR3 nucleotides are TGTGCCAGCAGCCAAGAGGGGCCCTATCAGCCCCAGCATTTT. As protein: CASSQEGPYQPQHF.

CDR3 amino acids: CASSQVTGYRTEAFF. The CDR3, as DNA: TGCGCCAGCAGCCAAGTTACCGGGTATAGGACTGAAGCTTTCTTT. The chain links TRBV4-3 to TRBJ1-1; D ambiguous. Deletions cut 1 base from V and 5 bases from J, with 14 bases between. The CDR3 consists of 15 residues. CDR1 is LGHNA, CDR2 YSLEER, per germline.

The chain employs TRBV29-1 and TRBJ1-2, with 8 bases identical to TRBD1. The CDR3 has 14 amino acids. Germline trimming cut 7 bases from V and 5 bases from J; bases unmatched to any gene: 12. In germline, CDR1 is SQVTM, CDR2 ANQGSEA. Here the CDR3 DNA reads TGCAGCGCCCAAGGACAGGGAGGAATGTATGGCTACACCTTC. Translated, it gives CSAQGQGGMYGYTF.

The chain joins TRBV10-3 to TRBJ1-2, with D maybe TRBD1 (5 bases). Germline assignment: CDR1 ENHRY and CDR2 SYGVKD. V lost 3 bases, J lost 4 bases, and 12 bases lay in between. This CDR3 is 14 amino acids long. The CDR3 reads CAISDGRGSYGYTF. CDR3 nucleotides: TGTGCCATCAGTGACGGACGGGGGAGCTATGGCTACACCTTC.

The V call is TRBV11-2, the J call TRBJ2-7, with 10 positions matching TRBD1. Germline CDR1 and CDR2: SGHAT and FQNNGV. V lost 6 bases and J lost 5; bases outside the gene matches: 16. The CDR3 has 17 residues. The CDR3 DNA reads TGTGCCAGCAGAACGGGACAGGGGCCCCTAAGAAGACACGAGCAGTACTTC. Amino acid sequence: CASRTGQGPLRRHEQYF.

V usage is TRBV2 and J usage is TRBJ1-1; D call uncertain. Per germline, CDR1 SNHLY and CDR2 FYNNEI. Deletions cut 8 bases from V and 1 base from J, with 14 bases between. The CDR3 extends over 14 amino acids. This CDR3 reads CASLAQRKNTEAFF. Here the CDR3 DNA reads TGTGCCAGCTTAGCGCAACGGAAGAACACTGAAGCTTTCTTT. The variable domain in full, with the rest retrieved from reference TRBV2 and TRBJ1-1, is EPEVTQTPSHQVTQMGQEVILRCVPISNHLYFYWYRQILGQKVEFLVSFYNNEISEKSEIFDDQFSVERPDGSNFTLKIRSTKLEDSAMYFCASLAQRKNTEAFFGQGTRLTVV.

The J gene is TRBJ1-4, the V gene TRBV29-1, with D unresolved. Looked up from germline, CDR1 is SQVTM and CDR2 is ANQGSEA. The V end was cut by 0 bases, the J end by 10 bases, with 9 bases between. This CDR3 has 12 residues. This CDR3 reads CSVEDRGGKLFF. CDR3 sequence (DNA): TGCAGCGTTGAAGATCGGGGAGGAAAACTGTTTTTT.

The rearrangement links TRBV6-5 to TRBJ1-2; 8 nucleotides align to TRBD1. The V segment lost 5 bases and the J segment 6 bases; nucleotides outside the gene matches: 11. The CDR3 totals 15 residues. From germline, CDR1 is MNHEY and CDR2 SVGAGI. CDR3 loop: CASSTSRSGGNGYTF. CDR3 DNA: TGTGCCAGCAGTACGAGCCGGTCAGGGGGCAATGGCTACACCTTC.

This clonotype occurred a few times. The chain couples TRBV15 to TRBJ1-1, with D perhaps TRBD1 (5 bases). Germline CDR1 and CDR2: LNHNV and YYDKDF (reference sequence). The CDR3 has 14 amino acids. V gave up 3 bases and J gave up 11 bases, with 19 bases separating them. The CDR3 here is CATSRRRLGVGAFF. In nucleotides, the CDR3 is TGTGCCACCAGCAGGAGGCGGCTAGGGGTGGGGGCTTTCTTT.

Only a few counts were recorded for this clonotype. The junction does not match germline at one end; this may be a read error. V gene TRBV10-3 combines with J gene TRBJ2-7, with 11 positions matching TRBD2. The CDR3 runs to 19 residues. Germline assignment: CDR1 ENHRY and CDR2 SYGVKD. CDR3 DNA: TGTGCCAGCAGTGAACTCTGGTCTAGCGGGAGGTTTTCTTCTTACGAGCAGTACTTC. Protein sequence: CASSELWSSGRFSSYEQYF.

This clonotype showed up just a few times. V is TRBV2 and J is TRBJ1-4; 7 bases line up with TRBD1. The CDR3 is 16 amino acids. Germline loops: CDR1 SNHLY, CDR2 FYNNEI. J gave up 0 bases and V 6 bases, and 7 bases lay outside the gene matches. The CDR3 DNA reads TGTGCCAGCAGAGATGTTCAGGGGGCAACTAATGAAAAACTGTTTTTT. This translates into CASRDVQGATNEKLFF.